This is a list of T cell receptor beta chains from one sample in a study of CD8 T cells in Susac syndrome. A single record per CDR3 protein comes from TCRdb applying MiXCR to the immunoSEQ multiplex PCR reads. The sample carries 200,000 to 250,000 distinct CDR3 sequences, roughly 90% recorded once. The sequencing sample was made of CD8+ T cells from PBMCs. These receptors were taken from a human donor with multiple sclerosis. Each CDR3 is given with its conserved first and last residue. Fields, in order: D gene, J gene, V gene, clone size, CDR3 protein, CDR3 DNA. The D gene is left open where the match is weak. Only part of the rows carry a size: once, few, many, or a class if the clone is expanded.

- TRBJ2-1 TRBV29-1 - CSTETTDYSYNEQFF TGCAGCACAGAAACGACAGATTACTCCTACAATGAGCAGTTCTTC
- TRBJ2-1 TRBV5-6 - CASGSSLEQFF TGTGCCAGCGGATCCAGCCTAGAGCAGTTCTTC
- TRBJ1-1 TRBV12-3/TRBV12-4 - CASSPHSDTRRNTEAFF TGTGCCAGCAGTCCCCACTCGGACACGCGGAGGAACACTGAAGCTTTCTTT
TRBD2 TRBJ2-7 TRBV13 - CASSLSGGLYYEQYF TGTGCCAGCAGCTTATCGGGGGGGCTTTACTACGAGCAGTACTTC
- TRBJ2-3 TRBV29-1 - CSAPRGEWVTDTQYF TGCAGCGCCCCCCGGGGTGAGTGGGTCACAGATACGCAGTATTTT
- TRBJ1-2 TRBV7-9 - CASSPPADRYGYTF TGTGCCAGCAGCCCCCCTGCAGATCGCTATGGCTACACCTTC
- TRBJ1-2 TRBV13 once CASSLAPTGGNYGYTF TGTGCCAGCAGCTTAGCCCCGACAGGCGGTAACTATGGCTACACCTTC
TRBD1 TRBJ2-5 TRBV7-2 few CASSPDRGPLGEYF TGTGCCAGCAGCCCGGACAGGGGGCCGCTTGGGGAGTACTTC
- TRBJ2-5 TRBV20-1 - CSARGRVRTGETQYF TGCAGTGCTAGAGGACGTGTGAGGACGGGAGAGACCCAGTACTTC
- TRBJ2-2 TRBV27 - CASTWAGATGELFF TGTGCCAGCACCTGGGCAGGGGCGACCGGGGAGCTGTTTTTT
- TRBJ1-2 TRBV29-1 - CSVEGGDYDYGYTF TGCAGCGTCGAGGGAGGGGACTATGACTATGGCTACACCTTC
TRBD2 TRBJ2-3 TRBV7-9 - CASSTSLERETDTQYF TGTGCCAGCAGCACCTCTCTGGAGCGGGAGACAGATACGCAGTATTTT
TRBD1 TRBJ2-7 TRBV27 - CASSLSTGPQKVLYEQYF TGTGCCAGCAGCCTGTCGACAGGGCCCCAGAAGGTCCTCTACGAGCAGTACTTC
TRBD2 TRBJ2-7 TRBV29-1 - CSVLRGDSYEQYF TGCAGCGTCCTGCGGGGGGACTCCTACGAGCAGTACTTC
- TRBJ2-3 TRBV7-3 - CASSYGSGAVDTQYF TGTGCCAGCAGCTACGGGTCGGGAGCCGTAGATACGCAGTATTTT
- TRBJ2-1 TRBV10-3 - CAISDVHHVEQFF TGTGCCATCAGTGACGTTCATCACGTTGAGCAGTTCTTC
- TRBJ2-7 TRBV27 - CASSHLFGLGSEQYF TGTGCCAGCAGCCATTTATTTGGACTTGGATCCGAGCAGTACTTC
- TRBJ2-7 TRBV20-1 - CSASDLSAYEQYF TGCAGTGCTAGTGATCTTTCCGCCTACGAGCAGTACTTC
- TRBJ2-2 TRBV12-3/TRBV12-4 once CASSSPPSPLKKNTGELFF TGTGCCAGCAGTTCTCCACCGTCCCCACTAAAGAAAAACACCGGGGAGCTGTTTTTT
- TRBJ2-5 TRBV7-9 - CASGGSSQETQYF TGTGCCAGCGGGGGCTCCTCCCAAGAGACCCAGTACTTC
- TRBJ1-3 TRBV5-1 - CASSFTGFGNTIYF TGCGCCAGCAGCTTTACAGGGTTCGGAAACACCATATATTTT
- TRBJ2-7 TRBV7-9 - CASSLDDRKYYEQYF TGTGCCAGCAGCTTAGATGACAGAAAATACTACGAGCAGTACTTC
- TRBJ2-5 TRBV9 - CASSPGLSQEETQYF TGTGCCAGCAGCCCAGGACTTAGCCAGGAGGAGACCCAGTACTTC
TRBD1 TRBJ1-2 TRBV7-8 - CASARDREGYTF TGTGCCAGCGCCCGGGACAGGGAGGGCTACACCTTC
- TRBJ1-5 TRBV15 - CATSRANSNQPQHF TGTGCCACCAGCAGAGCAAATAGCAATCAGCCCCAGCATTTT
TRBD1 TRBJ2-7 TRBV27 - CASSLTQGAYEQYF TGTGCCAGCAGCCTGACTCAGGGGGCCTACGAGCAGTACTTC
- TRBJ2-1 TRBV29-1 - CSVEGRKTYNEQFF TGCAGCGTTGAAGGACGGAAAACCTACAATGAGCAGTTCTTC
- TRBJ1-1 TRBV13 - CASSPGPNLLLNTEAFF TGTGCCAGCAGCCCGGGGCCCAATTTGCTCCTAAACACTGAAGCTTTCTTT
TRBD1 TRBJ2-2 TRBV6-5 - CASSTDREGAAGELFF TGTGCCAGCAGTACCGACAGGGAAGGAGCGGCCGGGGAGCTGTTTTTT
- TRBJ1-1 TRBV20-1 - CSASPHRVRVGYTEVFF TGCAGTGCTAGCCCCCACAGGGTCCGGGTGGGGTACACTGAAGTTTTCTTT
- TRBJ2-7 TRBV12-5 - CASGLYSSYEQYF TGTGCTAGTGGTTTGTACAGCTCCTACGAGCAGTACTTC
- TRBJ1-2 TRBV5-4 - CASSLEGREGYTF TGTGCCAGCAGCTTGGAAGGGCGGGAAGGCTACACCTTC
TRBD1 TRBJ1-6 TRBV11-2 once CASSGTGQGYSPLHF TGTGCCAGCAGCGGGACGGGACAGGGATATTCACCCCTCCACTTT
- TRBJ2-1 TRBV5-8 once CASSLEPGDYNEQFF TGTGCCAGCAGCTTGGAGCCGGGGGATTACAATGAGCAGTTCTTC
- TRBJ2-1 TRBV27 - CASSAGTPNEQFF TGTGCCAGCAGTGCCGGGACACCTAATGAGCAGTTCTTC
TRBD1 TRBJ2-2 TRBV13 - CASSVTGGSGELFF TGTGCCAGCAGTGTGACAGGGGGCTCCGGGGAGCTGTTTTTT
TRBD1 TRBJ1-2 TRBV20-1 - CSAREHPIRQGPNYGYTF TGCAGTGCTAGAGAACACCCGATTCGACAGGGACCTAACTATGGCTACACCTTC
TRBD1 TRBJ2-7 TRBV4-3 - CASSLALGTGEDEQYF TGCGCCAGCAGCCTGGCCTTGGGGACAGGGGAAGACGAGCAGTACTTC
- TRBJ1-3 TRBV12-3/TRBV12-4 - CATTEWGGSGNTIYF TGTGCCACCACCGAGTGGGGGGGCTCTGGAAACACCATATATTTT
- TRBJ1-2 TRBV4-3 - CASSQGMRGAYGYTF TGCGCCAGCAGCCAAGGCATGCGGGGGGCCTATGGCTACACCTTC
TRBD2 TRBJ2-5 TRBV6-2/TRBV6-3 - CASSMFLASGPGETQYF TGTGCCAGCAGTATGTTTCTGGCTAGCGGGCCCGGGGAGACCCAGTACTTC
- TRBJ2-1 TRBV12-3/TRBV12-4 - CASSNTRDNYYNEQFF TGTGCCAGCAGTAACACGCGGGACAACTACTACAATGAGCAGTTCTTC